This T cell receptor beta chain was captured by sequencing in a study of blood T cell repertoires in COVID-19. Clinical history reported by participants formed the basis on which cohorts were assigned. Cohort 3 donors were reported recovered after two negative PCRs, clearance, or symptom resolution. Germline loops: CDR1 LGHNA, CDR2 YSLEER. The CDR3 spans 15 residues. V dropped 4 bases and J dropped 3 bases, with 15 bases sitting between them. Measured with immunoSEQ multiplex PCR; TCRdb has only the in-frame clones, and not every one. The table records 250,000 to 300,000 clones, approximately 85% of them present only once.

The sequencing sample was made of PBMCs or T cells enriched from blood (not recorded which). This sequence joins TRBV4-3 and TRBJ1-1; tentatively, D is TRBD1 (5 bases). The receptor's source is a woman in her 30s who had recovered from COVID-19. The CDR3 spells CASSRHLTGDTEAFF. DNA for the CDR3: TGCGCCAGCAGCCGTCACCTCACGGGGGACACTGAAGCTTTCTTT.